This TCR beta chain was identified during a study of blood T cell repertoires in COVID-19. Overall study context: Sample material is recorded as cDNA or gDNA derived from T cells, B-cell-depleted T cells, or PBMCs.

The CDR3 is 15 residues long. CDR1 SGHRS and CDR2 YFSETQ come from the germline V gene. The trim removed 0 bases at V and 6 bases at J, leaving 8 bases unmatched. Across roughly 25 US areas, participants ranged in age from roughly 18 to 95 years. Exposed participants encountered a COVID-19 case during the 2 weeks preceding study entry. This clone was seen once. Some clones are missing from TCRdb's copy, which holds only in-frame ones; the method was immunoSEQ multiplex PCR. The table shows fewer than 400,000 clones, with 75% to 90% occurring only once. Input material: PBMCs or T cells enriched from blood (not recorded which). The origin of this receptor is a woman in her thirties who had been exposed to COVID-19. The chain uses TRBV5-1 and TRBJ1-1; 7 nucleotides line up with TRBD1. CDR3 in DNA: TGCGCCAGCAGCTTGGTGTCAGGGGGTAAAGCTGAAGCTTTCTTT. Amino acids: CASSLVSGGKAEAFF.